This T cell receptor beta chain was sequenced in a study of control samples from healthy donors and cancer patients. V lost 6 bases and J lost 12, with 15 bases in between. Germline V gene sequence: CDR1 SGHVS, CDR2 FQNEAQ. The CDR3 contains 13 residues. TCRdb's table, derived via immunoSEQ multiplex PCR, lists solely in-frame clones and lacks some. The sample includes about 170,000 clones, around 92% seen only once; the top ten take 2%. The chain recombines TRBV7-8 with TRBJ1-6, with D possibly matching TRBD1 (6 bases). The sequence came from a woman aged 40-49 years in good health. The specimen sequenced was blood. This CDR3 is CASRSGANGPLHF. The CDR3 DNA is TGTGCCAGCAGATCAGGGGCGAACGGACCCCTCCACTTT.